These 18 T cell receptor beta chains were all obtained from the same sample, sequenced in a study of T-cell reconstitution after alpha-beta-depleted transplantation in children. As it was prepared, the TCRbeta library received unique molecular identifiers. MiXCR, applied by TCRdb to the PCR reads, yields one record per CDR3 protein. The sample has 440,000 or so distinct CDR3 sequences, roughly 44% seen once; the top ten hold 27%. Material: PBMCs, obtained before TCRalphabeta/CD19-depleted stem cell transplant. The receptor set was obtained from a girl aged 2 to 10 with aplastic anemia, due to receive a stem cell transplant.

This chain uses TRBV12-3 or TRBV12-4 with TRBJ2-2; a possible D gene is TRBD2 (6 bases). V lost 3 bases, J lost 6 bases, and 14 bases lay in between. The CDR3 has 15 residues. The CDR3 sequence: CASSFGRAGSGELFF. The DNA for the CDR3 is TGTGCCAGCAGTTTTGGCAGGGCGGGGTCCGGGGAGCTGTTTTTT.

The chain joins TRBV5-1 to TRBJ2-1; 8 bases are a match to TRBD2. This CDR3 comprises 15 residues. CDR1 SGHRS and CDR2 YFSETQ come from the germline V gene. With 0 bases clipped from V and 5 bases from J, the junction kept 4 bases outside the gene matches. DNA for the CDR3: TGCGCCAGCAGCTTGGAAACGGGAGGGGACAATGAGCAGTTCTTC. The encoded protein is CASSLETGGDNEQFF.

This clonotype occurred a few times. V and J are TRBV9 and TRBJ1-6; D is uncertain. Germline assignment: CDR1 SGDLS and CDR2 YYNGEE. This CDR3 region has 13 residues. V gave up 0 bases and J gave up 7 bases, with 5 bases separating them. The CDR3 loop is CASSVDVNSPLHF. The CDR3 bases are TGTGCCAGCAGCGTAGACGTCAATTCACCCCTCCACTTT. Filled out from reference TRBV9 and TRBJ1-6, the complete variable domain reads DSGVTQTPKHLITATGQRVTLRCSPRSGDLSVYWYQQSLDQGLQFLIQYYNGEERAKGNILERFSAQQFPDLHSELNLSSLELGDSALYFCASSVDVNSPLHFGNGTRLTVT.

Only a few counts were recorded for this clonotype. The CDR3 coding sequence is TGTGCCAGCAGCGCGGTGAGCAATGAGCAGTTCTTC. Amino acid sequence: CASSAVSNEQFF. V is TRBV9 and J is TRBJ2-1, with unresolved D. Germline V CDR1 and CDR2: SGDLS, YYNGEE. Trimming pared 3 bases from V and 6 bases from J, leaving 7 bases between. This CDR3 region has 12 residues.

The rearrangement links TRBV5-1 to TRBJ2-5; D is undetermined. V was pared by 2 bases and J by 1 base, with 9 bases between. The germline CDR1 and CDR2 sequences are SGHRS and YFSETQ. CDR3 length: 14 residues. Here the CDR3 DNA reads TGCGCCAGCAGCTTTATTTCCATCCAAGAGACCCAGTACTTC. Amino acids: CASSFISIQETQYF.

The chain recombines TRBV4-1 with TRBJ1-5; D uncertain. There are 16 residues in the CDR3. Trimming took off 3 bases at V and 3 bases at J, with 15 bases between the two ends. The germline CDR1 and CDR2 sequences are MGHRA and YSYEKL. This CDR3 reads CASSHSVRPDNQPQHF. The DNA for the CDR3 is TGCGCCAGCAGCCATTCAGTCCGACCGGACAATCAGCCCCAGCATTTT.

This clonotype has just a few counts. The rearrangement links TRBV11-1 to TRBJ2-7, with a tentative D call TRBD2 (6 bases). Germline CDR1 and CDR2: SGHAT and FQDESV (reference sequence). The CDR3 is 16 residues long. V lost 5 bases and J lost 0, with 17 bases in between. The CDR3 here is CASSLERAQSSYEQYF. In DNA form, the CDR3 reads TGTGCCAGCAGCCTTGAGCGGGCCCAGAGCTCCTACGAGCAGTACTTC.

Many counts were recorded for this clonotype. The chain uses TRBV6-5 and TRBJ2-7; 7 positions agree with TRBD1. CDR1 is MNHEY, CDR2 SVGAGI, per germline. J was trimmed by 3 bases and V by 1 base; bases with no gene match: 3. This CDR3 comprises 14 residues. This CDR3 reads CASSYLGQNYEQYF. CDR3 DNA: TGTGCCAGCAGTTACTTGGGACAGAACTACGAGCAGTACTTC.

This chain connects TRBV14 to TRBJ2-5; D uncertain. Trimming left V 0 bases short and J 4 bases short, with 18 bases between. The CDR3 covers 17 residues. Germline-derived CDR1 and CDR2 are SGHDN and FVKESK. CDR3 sequence reads: CASSQEMGSAARETQYF. The CDR3 DNA sequence: TGTGCCAGCAGCCAAGAGATGGGGTCGGCCGCCCGAGAGACCCAGTACTTC.

This clonotype was seen only a few times. A much bigger clone sits one base away, suggesting this may be a read error. CDR3 protein: CASSYPRGSYGDTF. In DNA, the CDR3 is TGTGCCAGCAGCTACCCCAGGGGCAGCTATGGCGACACCTTC. The chain recombines TRBV7-2 with TRBJ1-2; D may be TRBD1 (6 bases). The germline gives CDR1 SGHTA, CDR2 FQGNSA. The CDR3 is made up of 14 amino acids.

This clonotype has at least ten counts. The chain combines TRBV28 with TRBJ2-7; the D is unclear. CDR1 is MDHEN, CDR2 SYDVKM, per germline. V lost 6 bases, J lost 2 bases, and 8 bases lay in between. CDR3 length: 12 residues. The CDR3 nucleotides are TGTGCCAGCAGCCCTAATGCCTACGAGCAGTACTTC. Its translation is CASSPNAYEQYF.

The CDR3, as DNA: TGTGCCAGCAGCCTCGGTTGGAGCGACACCGGGGAGCTGTTTTTT. This gives the protein CASSLGWSDTGELFF. The chain is built from TRBV7-9 and TRBJ2-2; D is unclear. The CDR3 length is 15 residues. With 5 bases removed from V and 3 bases from J, the gap between germline ends came to 13 bases. Germline V gene data show CDR1 as SEHNR and CDR2 as FQNEAQ (reference sequence).

V gene TRBV10-1 combines with J gene TRBJ2-4; 7 bases agree with TRBD2. Germline V gene data show CDR1 as WNHNN and CDR2 as SYGVQD (reference sequence). V was clipped by 8 bases and J by 8 bases; unmatched bases: 6. The CDR3 is made up of 12 amino acids. The CDR3 DNA sequence: TGCGCCAGCTCCTCAGGGAGGGACATTCAGTACTTC. This codes for CASSSGRDIQYF.

The rearrangement uses TRBV5-1 and TRBJ2-1; 11 bases match TRBD2. The ends lost 0 bases at V and 2 bases at J; junction bases unmatched: 16. The germline gives CDR1 SGHRS, CDR2 YFSETQ. The CDR3 runs to 21 residues. The CDR3 loop is CASSLEPFSSGGPFAYNEQFF. CDR3 sequence (DNA): TGCGCCAGCAGCTTGGAGCCCTTTTCTAGCGGGGGGCCCTTTGCCTACAATGAGCAGTTCTTC.

Of note for this clonotype: It differs at one base from a far larger clone, so likely a read error. CDR3 coding DNA: TGCGCCAGCAGCTTGGCTAGCCCAGATACGCAGTATTTT. Translating gives CASSLASPDTQYF. The chain employs TRBV5-1 and TRBJ2-3, with D maybe TRBD2 (5 bases). Trimming took 0 bases from V and 4 from J, leaving 6 bases between them. Germline CDR1 and CDR2: SGHRS and YFSETQ. The CDR3 is made up of 13 amino acids.

In this sample, this clonotype turned up many times. The genes are TRBV5-1 and TRBJ1-4; 11 nucleotides align to TRBD1. Germline V gene sequence: CDR1 SGHRS, CDR2 YFSETQ. Losses at the gene ends were 3 bases for V and 1 base for J; bases not matched to a gene: 2. There are 16 residues in the CDR3. DNA of the CDR3: TGCGCCAGCAGCTGGGGACAGGGGGTAACTAATGAAAAACTGTTTTTT. Translation gives CASSWGQGVTNEKLFF.

The chain employs TRBV15 and TRBJ1-2, with D uncertain. The CDR3 consists of 15 residues. The germline V and J ends were trimmed by 0 bases and 4 bases, with 12 bases remaining between them. Looked up from germline, CDR1 is LNHNV and CDR2 is YYDKDF (reference sequence). The CDR3 DNA is TGTGCCACCAGCAGAGATGCTTTGGGATCCTATGGCTACACCTTC. This codes for CATSRDALGSYGYTF.

The chain joins TRBV29-1 to TRBJ2-5, with 9 positions matching TRBD1. This CDR3 comprises 14 residues. Germline lookup yields CDR1 SQVTM and CDR2 ANQGSEA. V was clipped by 7 bases and J by 1 base; unmatched bases: 7. The CDR3 bases are TGCAGCGCAAGGGACAGGGATATCCAAGAGACCCAGTACTTC. Translating it yields CSARDRDIQETQYF.